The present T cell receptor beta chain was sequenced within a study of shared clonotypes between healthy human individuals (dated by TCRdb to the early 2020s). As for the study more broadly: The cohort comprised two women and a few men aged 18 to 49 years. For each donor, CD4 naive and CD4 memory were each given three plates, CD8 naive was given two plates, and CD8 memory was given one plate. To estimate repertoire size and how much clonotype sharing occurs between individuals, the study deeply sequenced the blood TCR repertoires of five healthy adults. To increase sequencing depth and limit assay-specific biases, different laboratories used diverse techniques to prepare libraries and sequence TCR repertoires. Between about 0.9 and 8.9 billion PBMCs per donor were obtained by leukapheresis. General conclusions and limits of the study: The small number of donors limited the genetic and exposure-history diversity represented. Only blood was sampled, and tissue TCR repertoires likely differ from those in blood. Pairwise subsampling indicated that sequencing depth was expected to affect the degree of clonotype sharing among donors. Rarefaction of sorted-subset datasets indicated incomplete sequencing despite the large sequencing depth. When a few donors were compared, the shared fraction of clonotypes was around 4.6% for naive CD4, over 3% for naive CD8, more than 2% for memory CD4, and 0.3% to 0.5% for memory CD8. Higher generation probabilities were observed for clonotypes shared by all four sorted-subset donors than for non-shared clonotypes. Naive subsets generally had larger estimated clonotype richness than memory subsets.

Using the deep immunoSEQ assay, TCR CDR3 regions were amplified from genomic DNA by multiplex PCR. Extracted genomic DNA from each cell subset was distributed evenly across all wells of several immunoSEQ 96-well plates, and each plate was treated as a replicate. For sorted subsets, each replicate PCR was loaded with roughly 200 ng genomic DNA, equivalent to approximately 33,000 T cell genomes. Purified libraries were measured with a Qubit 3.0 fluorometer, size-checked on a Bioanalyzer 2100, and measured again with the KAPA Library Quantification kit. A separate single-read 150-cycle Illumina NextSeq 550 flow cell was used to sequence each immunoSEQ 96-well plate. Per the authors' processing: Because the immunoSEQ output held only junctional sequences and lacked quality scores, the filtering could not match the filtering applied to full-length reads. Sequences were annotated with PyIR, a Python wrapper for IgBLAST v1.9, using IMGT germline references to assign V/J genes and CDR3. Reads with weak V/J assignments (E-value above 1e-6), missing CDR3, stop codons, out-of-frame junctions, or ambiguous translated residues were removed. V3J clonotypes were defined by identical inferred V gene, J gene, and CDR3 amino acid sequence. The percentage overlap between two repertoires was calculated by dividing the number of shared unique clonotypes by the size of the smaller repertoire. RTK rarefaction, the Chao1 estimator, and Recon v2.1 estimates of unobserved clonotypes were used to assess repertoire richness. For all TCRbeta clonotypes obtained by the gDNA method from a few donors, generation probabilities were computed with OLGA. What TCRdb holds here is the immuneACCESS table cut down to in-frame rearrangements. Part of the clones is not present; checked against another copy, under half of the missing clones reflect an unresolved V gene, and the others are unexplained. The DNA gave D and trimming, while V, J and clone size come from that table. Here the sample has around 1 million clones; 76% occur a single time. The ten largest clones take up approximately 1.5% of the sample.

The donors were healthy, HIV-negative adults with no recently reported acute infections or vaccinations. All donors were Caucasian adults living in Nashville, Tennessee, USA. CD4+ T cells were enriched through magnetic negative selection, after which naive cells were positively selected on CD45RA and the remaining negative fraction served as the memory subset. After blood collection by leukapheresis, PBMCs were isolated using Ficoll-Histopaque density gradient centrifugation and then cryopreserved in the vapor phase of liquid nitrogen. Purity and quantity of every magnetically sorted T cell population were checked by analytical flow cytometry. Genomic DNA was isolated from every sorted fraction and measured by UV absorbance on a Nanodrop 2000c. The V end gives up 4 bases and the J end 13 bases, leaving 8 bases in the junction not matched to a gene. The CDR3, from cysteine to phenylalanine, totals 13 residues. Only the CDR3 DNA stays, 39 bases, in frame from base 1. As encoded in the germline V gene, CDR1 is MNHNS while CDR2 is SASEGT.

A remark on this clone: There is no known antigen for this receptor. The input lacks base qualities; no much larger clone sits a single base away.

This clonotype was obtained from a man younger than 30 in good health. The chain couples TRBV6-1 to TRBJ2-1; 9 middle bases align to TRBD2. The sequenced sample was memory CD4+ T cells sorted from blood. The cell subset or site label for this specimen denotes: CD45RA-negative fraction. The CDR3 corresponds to CASSGGAGLAQFF. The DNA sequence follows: TGTGCCAGCAGTGGAGGTGCGGGACTAGCCCAGTTCTTC.